The 30 T cell receptor beta chains listed next were all sequenced from one sample in a study of CD8+CD57+ T cells in acquired aplastic anemia. Patients picked for sequencing had shown CD8+CD57+ cell expansion detected by flow cytometry. Template material for TCR beta VDJ and CDR3 profiling consisted of genomic DNA. TCRdb processed the reads anew with MiXCR; each CDR3 protein has one entry. This table holds 150,000 to 200,000 distinct CDR3 sequences, less than 50% found once. Specimen: sorted CD4+, CD8+, or CD8+CD57+ T cells (not recorded which) from PBMCs. The receptors shown here come from a human donor with aplastic anemia.

In its sample, this clonotype was seen many times. The chain recombines TRBV7-6 with TRBJ2-7; tentative D call: TRBD2 (5 bases). V was pared by 5 bases and J by 6 bases, with 14 bases between. The germline V gene encodes CDR1 SGHVS and CDR2 FNYEAQ. The CDR3 runs 13 residues. CDR3 nucleotide sequence: TGTGCCAGCAGCAAAGTTGAGGCGGGCGAGCAGTACTTC. Encoded protein: CASSKVEAGEQYF.

This clonotype was observed a handful of times. The gene calls are TRBV7-9 and TRBJ2-7; 9 bases are shared with TRBD1. The CDR3 contains 15 residues. V shed 3 bases and J 0 bases; nucleotides not matched to a gene: 3. Germline CDR1 and CDR2: SEHNR and FQNEAQ (reference sequence). The CDR3 DNA reads TGTGCCAGCAGCTTCTCGACAGGGGGCTCCTACGAGCAGTACTTC. Its translation is CASSFSTGGSYEQYF.

This clonotype was detected a few times. This rearrangement joins TRBV9 to TRBJ1-6; D remains unclear. This CDR3 region has 11 residues. Trimming removed 3 bases from V and 12 bases from J, with 7 bases in between. Germline loops: CDR1 SGDLS, CDR2 YYNGEE. In nucleotides, the CDR3 is TGTGCCAGCAGCGAGGGTCTACCCCTCCACTTT. Protein: CASSEGLPLHF. The entire variable domain, with the rest obtained from reference TRBV9 and TRBJ1-6, is as follows: DSGVTQTPKHLITATGQRVTLRCSPRSGDLSVYWYQQSLDQGLQFLIQYYNGEERAKGNILERFSAQQFPDLHSELNLSSLELGDSALYFCASSEGLPLHFGNGTRLTVT.

This clonotype was detected once. In DNA form, the CDR3 reads TGCAGTGCTAGAGGGGGACTAGCGGAGACCACAGATACGCAGTATTTT. This encodes CSARGGLAETTDTQYF. The chain uses TRBV20-1 and TRBJ2-3, with 11 bases matching TRBD2. CDR3 size: 16 residues. J gave up 2 bases and V 1 base, and 5 bases lay outside the gene matches. From germline, CDR1 is DFQATT and CDR2 SNEGSKA (reference sequence).

The V and J genes are TRBV7-8 and TRBJ1-3, with D tentatively TRBD1 (5 bases). This CDR3 has 16 amino acids. From germline, CDR1 is SGHVS and CDR2 FQNEAQ. Trimming removed 6 bases at V and 4 bases at J, with 19 bases between. The CDR3 here is CASSSLGRFGGNTIYF. DNA of the CDR3: TGTGCCAGCAGTTCGCTGGGACGGTTTGGGGGAAACACCATATATTTT.

On this clonotype: At one end the junction does not follow the germline gene, possibly because of a read error. The chain combines TRBV24-1 with TRBJ1-5, with D unclear. This CDR3 has 16 residues. Germline CDR1 is KGHDR and CDR2 is SFDVKD. This chain's CDR3 is CATNDPGDYSNQPQRF. The CDR3, as DNA: TGTGCCACCAATGATCCGGGAGACTATAGCAATCAGCCCCAGCGTTTT.

This clonotype was recorded at least ten times. The V and J genes are TRBV12-3 or TRBV12-4 and TRBJ2-5, with D perhaps assigned TRBD1 or TRBD2 (7 bases each). The CDR3 is 16 amino acids. Trimming left V 7 bases short and J 7 bases short, with 25 bases between. The CDR3 sequence is CASTLFGAGGGRTQYF. The CDR3, as DNA: TGTGCCAGCACCCTCTTTGGGGCAGGGGGAGGGAGGACCCAGTACTTC.

This clonotype was found many times. This sequence joins TRBV2 and TRBJ1-3, with D unresolved. Germline V CDR1 and CDR2: SNHLY, FYNNEI. Trimming removed 4 bases at V and 0 bases at J, with 16 bases between. This CDR3 is 17 amino acids long. CDR3 sequence reads: CASSGSRTESSGNTIYF. CDR3 bases: TGTGCCAGCAGTGGGAGTAGGACTGAGAGCTCTGGAAACACCATATATTTT.

This sequence joins TRBV25-1 and TRBJ2-1, with TRBD1 matching 7 bases. Germline V lookup: CDR1 MGHDK, CDR2 SYGVNS. The CDR3 runs 11 residues. The DNA for the CDR3 is TGTTCCCGACAGGGTGGTCATGAGCAGTTCTTC. Translated: CSRQGGHEQFF. Combining the CDR3 with reference TRBV25-1 and TRBJ2-1 gives the whole variable domain EADIYQTPRYLVIGTGKKITLECSQTMGHDKMYWYQQDPGMELHLIHYSYGVNSTEKGDLSSESTVSRIRTEHFPLTLESARPSHTSQYLCSRQGGHEQFFGPGTRLTVL.

The V and J genes are TRBV25-1 and TRBJ1-2; D gene uncertain. Germline V CDR1 and CDR2: MGHDK, SYGVNS. The CDR3 length is 14 residues. Trimming removed 6 bases at V and 3 bases at J, with 14 bases between. This CDR3 is CASRATVVYYGYTF. The CDR3 coding sequence is TGTGCCAGCAGGGCTACAGTGGTATACTATGGCTACACCTTC.

The rearrangement uses TRBV11-3 and TRBJ1-6; no clear D gene. The CDR3 loop spans 14 amino acids. V was shortened by 5 bases and J by 7 bases, with 12 bases between the two germline ends. CDR1 and CDR2 from the germline V gene are SGHNT and YENEEA. The CDR3 loop reads CASSDRDPNSPLHF. For the CDR3, the DNA is TGTGCCAGCAGCGACCGGGATCCGAATTCACCCCTCCACTTT.

V is TRBV7-2 and J is TRBJ1-4; D gene ambiguous. The CDR3 has 15 residues. V was pared by 2 bases and J by 2 bases, with 9 bases between. CDR1 and CDR2 (germline): SGHTA, FQGNSA. For the CDR3, the DNA is TGTGCCAGCAGCTTACCTTCTTCTACTAATGAAAAACTGTTTTTT. Amino acid sequence: CASSLPSSTNEKLFF.

This clonotype showed up many times. In DNA form, the CDR3 reads TGTGCCAGCAGTGATGGAACAGGGGGAAGTAGCTATGGCTACACCTTC. It translates to CASSDGTGGSSYGYTF. The chain links TRBV6-1 to TRBJ1-2, with 8 bases lining up with TRBD1. This CDR3 contains 16 residues. With 3 bases clipped from V and 4 bases from J, the junction kept 10 bases outside the gene matches. Germline V lookup: CDR1 MNHNS, CDR2 SASEGT.

V is TRBV29-1 and J is TRBJ1-2; D is unresolved. This CDR3 region has 13 residues. CDR1 and CDR2 (germline): SQVTM, ANQGSEA. The V end lost 2 bases, the J end lost 6 bases, and 13 bases lay between the germline ends. CDR3 amino acids: CSVEKEGWDGYTF. In DNA form, the CDR3 reads TGCAGCGTTGAAAAGGAGGGATGGGATGGCTACACCTTC.

The sample holds many counts of this clonotype. This chain joins TRBV13 and TRBJ2-7, with TRBD1 matching over 7 bases. The CDR3 is 12 amino acids. Germline V gene data show CDR1 as PRHDT and CDR2 as FYEKMQ (reference sequence). V lost 5 bases, J lost 7 bases, and 5 bases stayed unmatched. The CDR3 DNA follows: TGTGCCAGCAGCCCCGGGACAGCTGAGCAGTACTTC. The encoded protein is CASSPGTAEQYF.

This clonotype was detected only a few times. The V gene is TRBV30, the J gene TRBJ1-3; 8 bases are shared with TRBD1. V dropped 1 base and J dropped 0; count of bases not matched to a gene: 2. CDR1 and CDR2 from the germline V gene are GTSNPN and SVGIG (reference sequence). This CDR3 has 15 residues. Here the CDR3 reads CAWSDRGFSGNTIYF. In DNA, the CDR3 is TGTGCCTGGAGTGACAGGGGGTTCTCTGGAAACACCATATATTTT.

The chain links TRBV7-2 to TRBJ2-5; TRBD1 agrees at 9 bases. V shed 5 bases and J 2 bases; nucleotides not matched to a gene: 6. Germline CDR1 and CDR2: SGHTA and FQGNSA. The CDR3 spans 15 residues. The CDR3 bases are TGTGCCAGCAGCCAAAAAGGACAGGGGCAAGAGACCCAGTACTTC. It encodes CASSQKGQGQETQYF.

The rearrangement uses TRBV24-1 and TRBJ1-4; 7 bases match TRBD1. With V trimmed by 6 bases and J by 7 bases, 10 bases remained unmatched. The CDR3 sequence is 15 residues long. Germline loops: CDR1 KGHDR, CDR2 SFDVKD. Here the CDR3 reads CATSSSRGPGEKLFF. In nucleotides, the CDR3 is TGTGCCACCAGTTCGTCGAGGGGGCCCGGTGAAAAACTGTTTTTT.

This clonotype was found many times. This rearrangement joins TRBV2 to TRBJ2-7; no definite D call. CDR3 length: 13 residues. Germline CDR1 is SNHLY and CDR2 is FYNNEI. V was clipped by 11 bases and J by 2 bases, with 16 bases between them. The CDR3 region is CASRTYLPYEQYF. The CDR3 DNA reads TGTGCCTCAAGGACCTACCTTCCCTACGAGCAGTACTTC.

This clonotype was counted many times. The chain uses TRBV20-1 and TRBJ1-3, with a weak D call TRBD1 (5 bases). Trimming shortened V by 6 bases and J by 0 bases, and 15 bases separated the two germline ends. Per germline, CDR1 DFQATT and CDR2 SNEGSKA (reference sequence). The CDR3 has 15 residues. DNA for the CDR3: TGCAGTGCGAGCCCGGACAAACTCTCTGGAAACACCATATATTTT. This codes for CSASPDKLSGNTIYF.

This clonotype was observed a handful of times. The chain recombines TRBV4-1 with TRBJ1-5; TRBD1 might be the D (5 bases). V lost 0 bases to trimming and J lost 4 bases, with 25 bases between them. The CDR3 extends over 20 amino acids. CDR1 and CDR2 (germline): MGHRA, YSYEKL. The CDR3 DNA is TGCGCCAGCAGCCAAGAGATCGAGTTGGGAACGGGGGGTCCGAATCAGCCCCAGCATTTT. Encoded protein: CASSQEIELGTGGPNQPQHF.

The gene calls are TRBV10-3 and TRBJ2-1; 11 bases match TRBD2. CDR1 and CDR2 (germline): ENHRY, SYGVKD. The CDR3 totals 13 residues. After removal of 10 bases from V and 9 bases from J, the junction contained 8 bases not matched to a gene. CDR3 loop: CASPGTSGVEQFF. CDR3 nucleotide sequence: TGTGCCAGCCCCGGGACTAGCGGCGTTGAGCAGTTCTTC.

The chain employs TRBV27 and TRBJ2-7; D uncertain. CDR1 is MNHEY and CDR2 is SMNVEV in the germline V gene (reference sequence). The CDR3 runs 14 residues. Trimming removed 8 bases from V and 5 bases from J, with 19 bases in between. CDR3 amino acids: CASCLGTAVDEQYF. DNA for the CDR3: TGTGCCAGCTGCTTGGGAACCGCGGTCGACGAGCAGTACTTC.

The V gene is TRBV28, the J gene TRBJ2-7; D is ambiguous. V lost 3 bases and J 0 bases, leaving 21 bases between the germline ends. CDR3 length: 18 residues. Germline loops: CDR1 MDHEN, CDR2 SYDVKM. CDR3 region: CASSFLLGPVEISYEQYF. For the CDR3, the DNA is TGTGCCAGCAGTTTTTTACTCGGCCCGGTCGAAATCTCCTACGAGCAGTACTTC.

The chain recombines TRBV27 with TRBJ2-1, with D unresolved. CDR1 and CDR2 from the germline V gene are MNHEY and SMNVEV (reference sequence). The germline V and J ends were trimmed by 5 bases and 0 bases, with 8 bases remaining between them. This CDR3 is built from 14 residues. For the CDR3, the DNA is TGTGCCAGCAGTCCAGCGAGCTCCTACAATGAGCAGTTCTTC. It is translated as CASSPASSYNEQFF.

This clonotype was counted a single time. V usage is TRBV19 and J usage is TRBJ2-5; D call uncertain. The CDR3 contains 12 residues. Germline V lookup: CDR1 LNHDA, CDR2 SQIVND (reference sequence). V lost 3 bases and J lost 2, with 4 bases in between. CDR3 residues: CASSMVQETQYF. DNA of the CDR3: TGTGCCAGTAGTATGGTGCAAGAGACCCAGTACTTC. Based on the CDR3 plus reference TRBV19 and TRBJ2-5, the full variable domain is DGGITQSPKYLFRKEGQNVTLSCEQNLNHDAMYWYRQDPGQGLRLIYYSQIVNDFQKGDIAEGYSVSREKKESFPLTVTSAQKNPTAFYLCASSMVQETQYFGPGTRLLVL.

This clonotype was seen at least ten times. The CDR3 sequence is CASSLGYTAGDGYTF. For the CDR3, the DNA is TGTGCCAGCAGCCTAGGTTACACAGCTGGGGATGGCTACACCTTC. The V call is TRBV11-1, the J call TRBJ1-2; D gene uncertain. CDR1 SGHAT and CDR2 FQDESV come from the germline V gene (reference sequence). CDR3 length equals 15 residues. V was shortened by 5 bases and J by 6 bases, with 19 bases between the two germline ends.

The chain combines TRBV29-1 with TRBJ1-2; the match to TRBD1 covers 8 bases. The CDR3 length is 12 residues. CDR1 and CDR2 (germline): SQVTM, ANQGSEA. The junction had 5 bases not matched to a gene; V was cut back by 5 bases and J by 6 bases. The CDR3 DNA reads TGCAGCGTTACTGGACAGGGTCATGGCTACACCTTC. Translating it yields CSVTGQGHGYTF.

A note on this clonotype: The final CDR3 position lacks the conserved phenylalanine or tryptophan, pointing to a likely read error. Because the CDR3's place on the DNA is in doubt, the DNA is left out and the CDR3 is given as listed by TCRdb. The CDR3 spells CASTTDLE. This chain uses TRBV7-9 with TRBJ2-3. The CDR3 is 8 amino acids in total, end residues counted. In germline, CDR1 is SEHNR, CDR2 FQNEAQ (reference sequence).

This clonotype appeared many times. The chain couples TRBV9 to TRBJ1-5; TRBD1 matches 7 bases. Germline values: CDR1 SGDLS, CDR2 YYNGEE. The V and J ends lost 4 bases and 5 bases, in that order; junction bases with no gene match: 9. CDR3 length equals 15 residues. CDR3 loop: CASSSQGRADQPQHF. CDR3 in DNA: TGTGCCAGCAGCTCACAGGGGAGAGCTGATCAGCCCCAGCATTTT.